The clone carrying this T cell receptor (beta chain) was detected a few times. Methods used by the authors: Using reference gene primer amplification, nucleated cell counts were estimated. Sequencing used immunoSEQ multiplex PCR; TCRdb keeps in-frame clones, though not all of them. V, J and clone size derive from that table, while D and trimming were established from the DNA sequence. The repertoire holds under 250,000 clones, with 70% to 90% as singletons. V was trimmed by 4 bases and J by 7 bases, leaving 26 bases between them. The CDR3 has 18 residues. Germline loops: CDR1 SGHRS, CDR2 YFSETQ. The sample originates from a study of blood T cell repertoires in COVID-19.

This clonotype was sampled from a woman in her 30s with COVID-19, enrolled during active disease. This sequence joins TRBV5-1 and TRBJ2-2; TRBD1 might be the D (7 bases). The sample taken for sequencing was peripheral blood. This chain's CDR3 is CASSQGGIIGTRGGELFF. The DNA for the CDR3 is TGCGCCAGCAGCCAAGGGGGCATAATCGGGACTCGTGGCGGGGAGCTGTTTTTT.